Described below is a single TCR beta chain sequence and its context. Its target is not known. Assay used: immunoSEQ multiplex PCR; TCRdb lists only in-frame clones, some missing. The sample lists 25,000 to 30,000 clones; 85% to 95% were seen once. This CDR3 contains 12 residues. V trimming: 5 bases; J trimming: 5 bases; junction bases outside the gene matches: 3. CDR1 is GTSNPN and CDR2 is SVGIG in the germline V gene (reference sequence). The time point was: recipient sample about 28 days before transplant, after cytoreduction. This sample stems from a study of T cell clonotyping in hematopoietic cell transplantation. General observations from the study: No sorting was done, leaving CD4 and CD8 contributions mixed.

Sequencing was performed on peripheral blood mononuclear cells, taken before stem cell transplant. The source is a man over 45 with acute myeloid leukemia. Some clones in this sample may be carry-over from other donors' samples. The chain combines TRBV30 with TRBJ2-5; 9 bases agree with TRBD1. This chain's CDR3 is CAWGTGRETQYF. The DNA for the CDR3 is TGTGCCTGGGGGACAGGGAGGGAGACCCAGTACTTC. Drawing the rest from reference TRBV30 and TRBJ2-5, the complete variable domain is SQTIHQWPATLVQPVGSPLSLECTVEGTSNPNLYWYRQAAGRGLQLLFYSVGIGQISSEVPQNLSASRPQDRQFILSSKKLLLSDSGFYLCAWGTGRETQYFGPGTRLLVL.